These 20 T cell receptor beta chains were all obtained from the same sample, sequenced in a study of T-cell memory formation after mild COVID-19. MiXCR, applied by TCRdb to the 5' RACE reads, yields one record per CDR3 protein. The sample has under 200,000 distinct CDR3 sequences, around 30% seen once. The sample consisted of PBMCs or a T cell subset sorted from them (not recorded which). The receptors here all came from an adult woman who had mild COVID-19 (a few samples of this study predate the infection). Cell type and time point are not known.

The CDR3 DNA reads TGCGCCAGCAGCTTGAGGACAGACCCCACAGATACGCAGTATTTT. This gives the protein CASSLRTDPTDTQYF. V and J are TRBV5-1 and TRBJ2-3; D might be TRBD1 (6 bases). The CDR3 is 15 amino acids. Trimming removed 1 base from V and 2 bases from J, with 11 bases in between. Germline CDR1 and CDR2: SGHRS and YFSETQ.

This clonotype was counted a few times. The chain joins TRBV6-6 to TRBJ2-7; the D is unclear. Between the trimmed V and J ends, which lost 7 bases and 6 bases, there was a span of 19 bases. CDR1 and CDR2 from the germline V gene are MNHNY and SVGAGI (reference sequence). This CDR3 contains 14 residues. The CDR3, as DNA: TGTGCCAGCAAGTTGCGATCGCCCCAGAGCGAGCAGTACTTC. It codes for CASKLRSPQSEQYF.

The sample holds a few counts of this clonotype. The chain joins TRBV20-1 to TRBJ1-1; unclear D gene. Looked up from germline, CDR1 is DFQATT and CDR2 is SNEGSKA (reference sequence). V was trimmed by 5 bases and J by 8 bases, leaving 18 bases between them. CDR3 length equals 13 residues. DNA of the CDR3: TGCAGTGCTCAAGGCGGAGAGGCGATCGAAGCTTTCTTT. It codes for CSAQGGEAIEAFF.

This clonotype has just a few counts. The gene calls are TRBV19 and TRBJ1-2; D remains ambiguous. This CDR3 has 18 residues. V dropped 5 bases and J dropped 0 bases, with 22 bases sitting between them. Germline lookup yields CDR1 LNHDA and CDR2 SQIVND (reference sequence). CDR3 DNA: TGTGCCAGTAGTTCACAGTCCTCGGGTCAGGACTCTAACTATGGCTACACCTTC. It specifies CASSSQSSGQDSNYGYTF.

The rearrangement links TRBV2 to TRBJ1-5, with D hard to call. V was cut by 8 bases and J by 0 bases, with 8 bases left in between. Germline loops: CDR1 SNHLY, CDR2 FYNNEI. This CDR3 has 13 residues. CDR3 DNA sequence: TGTGCCAGCTTACGGGATAGCAATCAGCCCCAGCATTTT. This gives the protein CASLRDSNQPQHF.

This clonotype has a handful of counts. The chain's CDR3 is CASSLDGLTDTQYF. DNA of the CDR3: TGTGCCAGCAGCTTAGATGGCCTCACAGATACGCAGTATTTT. The chain couples TRBV11-2 to TRBJ2-3; D ambiguous. The CDR3 loop spans 14 amino acids. In germline, CDR1 is SGHAT, CDR2 FQNNGV. Trimming cost V 0 bases and J 2 bases, with 6 bases left between them. The entire variable domain, with the rest obtained from reference TRBV11-2 and TRBJ2-3, is as follows: EAGVAQSPRYKIIEKRQSVAFWCNPISGHATLYWYQQILGQGPKLLIQFQNNGVVDDSQLPKDRFSAERLKGVDSTLKIQPAKLEDSAVYLCASSLDGLTDTQYFGPGTRLTVL.

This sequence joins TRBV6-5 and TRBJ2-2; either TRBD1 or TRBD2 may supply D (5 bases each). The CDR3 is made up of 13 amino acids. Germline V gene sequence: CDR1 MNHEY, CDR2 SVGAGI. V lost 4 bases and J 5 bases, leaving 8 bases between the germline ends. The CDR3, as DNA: TGTGCCAGCAGTTCCAGGGAGACCGGGGAGCTGTTTTTT. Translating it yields CASSSRETGELFF.

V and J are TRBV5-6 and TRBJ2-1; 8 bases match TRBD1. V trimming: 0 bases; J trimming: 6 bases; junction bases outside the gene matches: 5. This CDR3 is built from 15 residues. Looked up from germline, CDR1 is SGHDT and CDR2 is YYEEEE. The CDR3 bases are TGTGCCAGCAGCTTGGGGACAGGGTTATTCAATGAGCAGTTCTTC. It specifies CASSLGTGLFNEQFF.

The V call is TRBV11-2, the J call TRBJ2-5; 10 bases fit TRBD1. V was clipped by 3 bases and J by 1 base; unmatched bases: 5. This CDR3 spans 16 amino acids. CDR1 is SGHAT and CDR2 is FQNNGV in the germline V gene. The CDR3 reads CASSFGTGASQETQYF. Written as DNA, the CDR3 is TGTGCCAGCAGCTTTGGGACAGGGGCCTCCCAAGAGACCCAGTACTTC.

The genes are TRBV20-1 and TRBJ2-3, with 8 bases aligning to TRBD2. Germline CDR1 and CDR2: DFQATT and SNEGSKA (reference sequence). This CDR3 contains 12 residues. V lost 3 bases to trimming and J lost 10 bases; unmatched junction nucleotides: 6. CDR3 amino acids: CSASGTSEAQYF. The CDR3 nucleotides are TGCAGTGCTAGCGGGACTAGTGAAGCGCAGTATTTT.

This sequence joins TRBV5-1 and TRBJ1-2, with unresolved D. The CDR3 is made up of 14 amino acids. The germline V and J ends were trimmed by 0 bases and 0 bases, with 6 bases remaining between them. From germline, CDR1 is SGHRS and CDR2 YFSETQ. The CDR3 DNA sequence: TGCGCCAGCAGCTTGGACAGAGCTAACTATGGCTACACCTTC. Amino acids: CASSLDRANYGYTF. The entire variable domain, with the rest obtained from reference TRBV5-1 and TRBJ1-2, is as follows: KAGVTQTPRYLIKTRGQQVTLSCSPISGHRSVSWYQQTPGQGLQFLFEYFSETQRNKGNFPGRFSGRQFSNSRSEMNVSTLELGDSALYLCASSLDRANYGYTFGSGTRLTVV.

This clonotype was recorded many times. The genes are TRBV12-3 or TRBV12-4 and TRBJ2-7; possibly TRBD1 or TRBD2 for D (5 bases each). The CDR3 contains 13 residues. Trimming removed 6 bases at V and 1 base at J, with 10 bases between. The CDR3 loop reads CASRGTESYEQYF. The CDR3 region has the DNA TGTGCCAGCAGGGGGACGGAGTCCTACGAGCAGTACTTC.

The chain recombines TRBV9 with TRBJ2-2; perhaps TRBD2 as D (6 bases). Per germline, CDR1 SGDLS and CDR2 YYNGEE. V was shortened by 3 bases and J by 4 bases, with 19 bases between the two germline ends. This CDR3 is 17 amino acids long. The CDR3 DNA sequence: TGTGCCAGCAGCGGGCCCGGGGGAGAGCTGGGCACCGGGGAGCTGTTTTTT. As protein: CASSGPGGELGTGELFF.

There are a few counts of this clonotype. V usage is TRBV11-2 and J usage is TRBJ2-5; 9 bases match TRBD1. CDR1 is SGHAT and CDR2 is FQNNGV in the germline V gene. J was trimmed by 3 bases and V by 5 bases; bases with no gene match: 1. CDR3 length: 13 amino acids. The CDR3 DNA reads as TGTGCCAGCAGCACAGGGGGCAAAGAGACCCAGTACTTC. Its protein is CASSTGGKETQYF.

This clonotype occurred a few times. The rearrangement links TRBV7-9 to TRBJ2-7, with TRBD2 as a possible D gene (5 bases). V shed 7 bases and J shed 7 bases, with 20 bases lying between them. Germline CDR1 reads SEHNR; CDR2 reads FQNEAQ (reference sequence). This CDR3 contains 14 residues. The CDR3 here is CASTHWSQEGEQYF. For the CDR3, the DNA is TGTGCCAGCACCCATTGGAGCCAAGAGGGAGAGCAGTACTTC.

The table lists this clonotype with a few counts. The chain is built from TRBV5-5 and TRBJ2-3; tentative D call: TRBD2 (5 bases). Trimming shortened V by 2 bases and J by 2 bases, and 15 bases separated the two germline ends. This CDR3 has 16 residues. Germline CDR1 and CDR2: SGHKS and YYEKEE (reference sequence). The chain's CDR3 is CASSFEGFVITDTQYF. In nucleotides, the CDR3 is TGTGCCAGCAGCTTTGAGGGATTCGTGATCACAGATACGCAGTATTTT.

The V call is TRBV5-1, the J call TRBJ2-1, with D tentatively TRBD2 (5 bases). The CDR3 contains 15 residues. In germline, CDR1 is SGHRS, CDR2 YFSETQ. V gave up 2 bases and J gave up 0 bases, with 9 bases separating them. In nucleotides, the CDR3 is TGCGCCAGCAGCTTCTCGGGGAGCTCCTACAATGAGCAGTTCTTC. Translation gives CASSFSGSSYNEQFF.

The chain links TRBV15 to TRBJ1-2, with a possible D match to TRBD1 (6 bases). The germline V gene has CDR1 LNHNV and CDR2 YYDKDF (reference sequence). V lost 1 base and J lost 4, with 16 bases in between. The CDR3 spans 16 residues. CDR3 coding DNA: TGTGCCACCAGCAGAGTCGTCGGGGGCTTCACCTATGGCTACACCTTC. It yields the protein CATSRVVGGFTYGYTF. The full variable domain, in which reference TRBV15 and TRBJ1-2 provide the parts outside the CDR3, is DAMVIQNPRYQVTQFGKPVTLSCSQTLNHNVMYWYQQKSSQAPKLLFHYYDKDFNNEADTPDNFQSRRPNTSFCFLDIRSPGLGDTAMYLCATSRVVGGFTYGYTFGSGTRLTVV.

The CDR3 nucleotides read TGCGCCAGCAGCTTGGGTCCGGGGGGAACTGACGGCTACACCTTC. It codes for CASSLGPGGTDGYTF. The V call is TRBV5-1, the J call TRBJ1-2, with a weak D call TRBD1 (5 bases). The germline CDR1 and CDR2 sequences are SGHRS and YFSETQ. With 0 bases removed from V and 8 bases from J, the gap between germline ends came to 17 bases. The CDR3 has 15 residues.

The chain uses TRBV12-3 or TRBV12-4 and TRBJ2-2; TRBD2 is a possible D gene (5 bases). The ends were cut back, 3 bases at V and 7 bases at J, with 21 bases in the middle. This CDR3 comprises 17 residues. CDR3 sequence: CASSLEVLARESGELFF. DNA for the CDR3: TGTGCCAGCAGTTTGGAAGTGCTAGCCCGAGAAAGCGGGGAGCTGTTTTTT.